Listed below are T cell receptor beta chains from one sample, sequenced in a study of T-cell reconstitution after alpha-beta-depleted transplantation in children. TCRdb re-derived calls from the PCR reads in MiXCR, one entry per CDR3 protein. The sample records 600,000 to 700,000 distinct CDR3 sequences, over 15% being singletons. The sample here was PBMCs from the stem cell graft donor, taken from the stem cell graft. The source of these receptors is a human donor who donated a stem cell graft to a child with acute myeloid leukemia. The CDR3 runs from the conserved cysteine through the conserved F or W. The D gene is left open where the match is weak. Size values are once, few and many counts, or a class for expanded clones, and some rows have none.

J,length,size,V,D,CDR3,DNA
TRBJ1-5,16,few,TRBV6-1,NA,CASSGQRISVGQPQHF,TGTGCCAGCAGTGGACAGAGGATCAGTGTAGGTCAGCCCCAGCATTTT
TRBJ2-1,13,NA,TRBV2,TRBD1,CASAGQVFGEQFF,TGTGCCAGTGCGGGACAGGTGTTCGGTGAGCAGTTCTTC
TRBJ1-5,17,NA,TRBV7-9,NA,CASSLSEGPYSNQPQHF,TGTGCCAGCAGCTTATCGGAGGGGCCTTATAGCAATCAGCCCCAGCATTTT
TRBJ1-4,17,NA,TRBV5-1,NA,CASSLVSGGSNNEKLFF,TGCGCCAGCAGCTTGGTCTCGGGGGGCAGTAATAATGAAAAACTGTTTTTT
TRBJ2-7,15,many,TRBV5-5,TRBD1,CASSFPMGQIYEQYF,TGTGCCAGCAGCTTTCCAATGGGACAGATATACGAGCAGTACTTC
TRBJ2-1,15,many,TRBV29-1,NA,CSVGRRDTSYNEQFF,TGCAGCGTTGGGAGGCGGGACACCTCCTACAATGAGCAGTTCTTC
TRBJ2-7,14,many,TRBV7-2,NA,CASSPQVVPVEQYF,TGTGCCAGCAGCCCCCAGGTGGTCCCTGTCGAGCAGTACTTC
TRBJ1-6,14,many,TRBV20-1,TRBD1,CSAEDRDSYSPLHF,TGCAGTGCCGAGGACAGGGATAGTTACTCACCCCTCCACTTT
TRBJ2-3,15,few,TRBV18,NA,CASSPAGSGTDTQYF,TGTGCCAGCTCACCGGCGGGGTCCGGCACAGATACGCAGTATTTT
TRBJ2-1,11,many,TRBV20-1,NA,CSASRVGEQFF,TGCAGTGCTAGCAGGGTGGGTGAGCAGTTCTTC
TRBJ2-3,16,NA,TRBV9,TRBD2,CASSLGGTLHTDTQYF,TGTGCCAGCAGCCTGGGGGGGACCCTTCACACAGATACGCAGTATTTT
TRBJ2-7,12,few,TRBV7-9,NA,CASSLGTPEQYF,TGTGCCAGCAGTTTAGGGACACCCGAGCAGTACTTC
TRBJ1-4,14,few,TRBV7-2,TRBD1,CASSPQGSGEKLFF,TGTGCCAGCAGCCCACAGGGGAGCGGTGAAAAACTGTTTTTT
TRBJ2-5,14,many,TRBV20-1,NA,CSARVGTQQETQYF,TGCAGTGCCCGAGTGGGCACCCAACAAGAGACCCAGTACTTC
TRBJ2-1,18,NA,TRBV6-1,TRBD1,CASSLRPGTGGRYNEQFF,TGTGCCAGCAGTCTTCGTCCCGGGACAGGGGGAAGATACAATGAGCAGTTCTTC
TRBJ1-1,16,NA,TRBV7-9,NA,CASITPGEGRNTEAFF,TGTGCCAGCATCACCCCCGGGGAGGGGAGGAACACTGAAGCTTTCTTT
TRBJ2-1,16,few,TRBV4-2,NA,CASSQDTGSSYNEQFF,TGTGCCAGCAGCCAAGATACGGGGAGCTCCTACAATGAGCAGTTCTTC
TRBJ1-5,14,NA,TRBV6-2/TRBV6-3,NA,CASSAPGSNQPQHF,TGTGCCAGCAGCGCCCCAGGGAGCAATCAGCCCCAGCATTTT
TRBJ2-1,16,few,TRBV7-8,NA,CASSLETGSSYNEQFF,TGTGCCAGCAGCTTAGAAACGGGTAGCTCCTACAATGAGCAGTTCTTC
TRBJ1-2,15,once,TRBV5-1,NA,CASSERTETNYGYTF,TGCGCCAGCAGTGAAAGGACAGAGACTAACTATGGCTACACCTTC
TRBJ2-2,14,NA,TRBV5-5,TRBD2,CASTWGGNTGELFF,TGTGCCAGCACCTGGGGGGGGAACACCGGGGAGCTGTTTTTT
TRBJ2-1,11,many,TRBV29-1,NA,CSVPVPGRHAF,TGCAGCGTTCCAGTTCCGGGACGTCATGCTTTC
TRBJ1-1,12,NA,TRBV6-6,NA,CASNPGFTEAFF,TGTGCCAGCAACCCGGGGTTCACTGAAGCTTTCTTT
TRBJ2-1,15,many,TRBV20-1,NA,CSATPVVSSGNEQFF,TGCAGTGCTACCCCGGTAGTAAGCTCGGGGAATGAGCAGTTCTTC
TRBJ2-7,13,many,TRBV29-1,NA,CSVEDGQAYEQYF,TGCAGCGTTGAAGATGGGCAGGCCTACGAGCAGTACTTC
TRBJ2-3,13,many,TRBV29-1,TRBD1,CSADREGTDTQYF,TGCAGCGCGGACAGGGAGGGCACAGATACGCAGTATTTT
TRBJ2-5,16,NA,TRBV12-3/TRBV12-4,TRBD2,CASSLESGGAEKTQYF,TGTGCCAGCAGTTTGGAGAGCGGGGGGGCAGAGAAGACCCAGTACTTC
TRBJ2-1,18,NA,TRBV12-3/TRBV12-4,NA,CASSLFHSIRSSYNEQFF,TGTGCCAGCAGTTTATTTCATAGTATACGGAGCTCCTACAATGAGCAGTTCTTC
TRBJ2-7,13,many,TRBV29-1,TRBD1,CSVEGQATYEQYF,TGCAGCGTTGAGGGACAGGCAACCTACGAGCAGTACTTC
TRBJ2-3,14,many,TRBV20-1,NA,CSARQQRITDTQYF,TGCAGTGCTAGACAACAGAGAATCACAGATACGCAGTATTTT
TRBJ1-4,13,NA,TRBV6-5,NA,CASSYYEGEKLFF,TGTGCCAGCAGCTACTACGAGGGGGAAAAACTGTTTTTT
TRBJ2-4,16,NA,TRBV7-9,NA,CASSPGVTVAKNIQYF,TGTGCCAGCAGCCCGGGAGTTACAGTAGCCAAAAACATTCAGTACTTC
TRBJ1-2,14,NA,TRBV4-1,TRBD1,CASSPGGRYYGYTF,TGCGCCAGCAGCCCAGGGGGCAGGTACTATGGCTACACCTTC
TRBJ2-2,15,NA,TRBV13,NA,CASSRGGRGTGELFF,TGTGCCAGCAGCCGAGGAGGTCGAGGCACCGGGGAGCTGTTTTTT
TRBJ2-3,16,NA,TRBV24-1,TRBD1,CATSDPQGDFTDTQYF,TGTGCCACCAGTGACCCACAGGGGGATTTTACAGATACGCAGTATTTT
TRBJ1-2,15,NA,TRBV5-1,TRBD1,CASSKTGTGMHGYTF,TGCGCCAGCAGCAAAACCGGGACAGGGATGCATGGCTACACCTTC
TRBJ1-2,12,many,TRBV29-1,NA,CSVVPAGYGYTF,TGCAGCGTTGTCCCAGCCGGCTATGGCTACACCTTC
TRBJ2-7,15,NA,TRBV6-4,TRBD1,CASRTMKDRGYEQYF,TGTGCCAGCAGGACGATGAAGGACAGGGGCTACGAGCAGTACTTC
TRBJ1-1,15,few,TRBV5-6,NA,CASTPDYLRHTEAFF,TGTGCCAGCACCCCCGATTATCTGAGGCACACTGAAGCTTTCTTT
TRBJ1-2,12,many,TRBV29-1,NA,CSVTGADSHLAF,TGCAGCGTTACCGGGGCGGACAGTCACTTGGCCTTC
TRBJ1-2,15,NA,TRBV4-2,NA,CASSPQSDSAYGYTF,TGTGCCAGCAGTCCTCAGTCTGACAGCGCGTATGGCTACACCTTC
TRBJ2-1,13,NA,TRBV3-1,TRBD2,CASSRRGGDEQFF,TGTGCCAGCAGCCGGCGGGGGGGCGATGAGCAGTTCTTC
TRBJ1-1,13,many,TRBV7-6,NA,CASSFSQTTEAFF,TGTGCCAGCAGCTTCTCACAGACCACTGAAGCTTTCTTT
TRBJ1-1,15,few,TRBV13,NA,CASSSTPDAAAEAFF,TGTGCCAGCAGCTCTACACCGGACGCCGCCGCTGAAGCTTTCTTT
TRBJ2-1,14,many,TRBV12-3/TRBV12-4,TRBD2,CASSLRGEYNEQFF,TGTGCCAGCAGTTTGCGGGGGGAATACAATGAGCAGTTCTTC
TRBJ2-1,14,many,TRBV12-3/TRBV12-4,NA,CASSLLGGRNEQFF,TGTGCCAGCAGTTTATTAGGGGGGAGGAATGAGCAGTTCTTC
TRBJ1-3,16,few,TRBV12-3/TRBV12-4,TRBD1,CASSPSRDSSGNTIYF,TGTGCCAGCAGTCCTTCCCGGGACAGTTCTGGAAACACCATATATTTT
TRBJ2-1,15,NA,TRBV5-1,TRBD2,CASSPAAGDYNEQFF,TGCGCCAGCAGCCCCGCGGCGGGGGACTACAATGAGCAGTTCTTC
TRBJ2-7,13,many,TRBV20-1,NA,CSARDSGRNEQYF,TGCAGTGCTAGAGACTCCGGGAGAAACGAGCAGTACTTC
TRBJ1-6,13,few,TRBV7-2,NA,CASSSDRWGPLHF,TGTGCCAGCAGCTCCGATAGGTGGGGACCCCTCCACTTT
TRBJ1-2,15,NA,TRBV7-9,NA,CASSAGAELNYGYTF,TGTGCCAGCTCCGCGGGGGCGGAACTTAACTATGGCTACACCTTC
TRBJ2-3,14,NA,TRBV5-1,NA,CASSSISGYDTQYF,TGCGCCAGCAGCTCAATATCAGGGTACGATACGCAGTATTTT
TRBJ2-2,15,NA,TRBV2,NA,CASSEGTVNTGELFF,TGTGCCAGCAGTGAAGGGACAGTGAACACCGGGGAGCTGTTTTTT
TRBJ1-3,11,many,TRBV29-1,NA,CSVYVENTIYF,TGCAGCGTCTACGTGGAAAACACCATATATTTT